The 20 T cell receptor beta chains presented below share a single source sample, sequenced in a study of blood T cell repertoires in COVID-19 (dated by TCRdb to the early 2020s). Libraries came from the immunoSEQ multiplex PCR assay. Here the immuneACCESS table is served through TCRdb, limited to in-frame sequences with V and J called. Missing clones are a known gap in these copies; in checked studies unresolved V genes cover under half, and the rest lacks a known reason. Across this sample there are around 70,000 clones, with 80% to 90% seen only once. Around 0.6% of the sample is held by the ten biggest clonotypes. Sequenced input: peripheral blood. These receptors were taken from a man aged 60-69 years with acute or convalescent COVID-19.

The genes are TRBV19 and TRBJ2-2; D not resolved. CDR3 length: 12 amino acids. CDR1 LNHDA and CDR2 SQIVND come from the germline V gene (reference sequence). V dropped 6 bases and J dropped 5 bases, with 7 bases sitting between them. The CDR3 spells CASRQTTGELFF. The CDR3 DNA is TGTGCCAGTAGGCAGACAACCGGGGAGCTGTTTTTT.

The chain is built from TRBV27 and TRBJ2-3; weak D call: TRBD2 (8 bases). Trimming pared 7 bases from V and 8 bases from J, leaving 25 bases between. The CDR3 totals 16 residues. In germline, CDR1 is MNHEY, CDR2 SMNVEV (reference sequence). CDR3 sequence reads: CASTPGGRAGVGTQYF. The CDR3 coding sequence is TGTGCCAGCACACCAGGGGGACGAGCGGGAGTGGGTACGCAGTATTTT.

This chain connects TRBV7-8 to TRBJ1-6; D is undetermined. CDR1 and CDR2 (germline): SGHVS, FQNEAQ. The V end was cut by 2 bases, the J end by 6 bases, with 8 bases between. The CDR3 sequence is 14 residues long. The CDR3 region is CASSLKGGNSPLHF. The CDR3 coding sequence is TGTGCCAGCAGCTTAAAGGGAGGTAATTCACCCCTCCACTTT.

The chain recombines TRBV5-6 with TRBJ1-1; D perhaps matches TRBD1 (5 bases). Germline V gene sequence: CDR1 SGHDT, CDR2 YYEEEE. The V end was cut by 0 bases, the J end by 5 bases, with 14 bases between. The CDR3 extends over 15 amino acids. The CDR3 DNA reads TGTGCCAGCAGCTTGGAGACTGGCAGGGCGACTGAAGCTTTCTTT. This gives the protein CASSLETGRATEAFF.

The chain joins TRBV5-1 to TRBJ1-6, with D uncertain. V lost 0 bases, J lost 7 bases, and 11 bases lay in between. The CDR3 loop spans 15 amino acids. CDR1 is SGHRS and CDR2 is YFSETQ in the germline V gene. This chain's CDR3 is CASSLDNPRNSPLHF. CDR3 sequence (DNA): TGCGCCAGCAGCTTGGATAACCCGCGAAATTCACCCCTCCACTTT. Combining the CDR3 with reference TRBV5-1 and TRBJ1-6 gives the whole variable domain KAGVTQTPRYLIKTRGQQVTLSCSPISGHRSVSWYQQTPGQGLQFLFEYFSETQRNKGNFPGRFSGRQFSNSRSEMNVSTLELGDSALYLCASSLDNPRNSPLHFGNGTRLTVT.

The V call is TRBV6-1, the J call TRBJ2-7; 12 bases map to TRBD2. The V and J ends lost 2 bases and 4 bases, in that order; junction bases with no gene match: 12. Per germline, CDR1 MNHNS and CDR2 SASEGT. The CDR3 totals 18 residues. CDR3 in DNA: TGTGCCAGCAGTGAACTAGCGGGAGGGAGAGGTAGCGTTTACGAGCAGTACTTC. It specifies CASSELAGGRGSVYEQYF.

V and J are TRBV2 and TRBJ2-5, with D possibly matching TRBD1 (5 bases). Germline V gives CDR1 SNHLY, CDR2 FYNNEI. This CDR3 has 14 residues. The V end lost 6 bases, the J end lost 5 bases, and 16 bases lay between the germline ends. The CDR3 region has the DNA TGTGCCAGCAGACCCAGGGTCGTAGGTGAGACCCAGTACTTC. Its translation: CASRPRVVGETQYF.

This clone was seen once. The CDR3: CASSLESLGAISPLHF. In DNA form, the CDR3 reads TGCGCCAGCAGCTTGGAGTCTCTAGGGGCGATTTCACCCCTCCACTTT. The V and J genes are TRBV5-1 and TRBJ1-6; weak D call: TRBD1 (5 bases). V was trimmed by 0 bases and J by 9 bases, leaving 16 bases between them. The germline V gene has CDR1 SGHRS and CDR2 YFSETQ. CDR3 length: 16 amino acids.

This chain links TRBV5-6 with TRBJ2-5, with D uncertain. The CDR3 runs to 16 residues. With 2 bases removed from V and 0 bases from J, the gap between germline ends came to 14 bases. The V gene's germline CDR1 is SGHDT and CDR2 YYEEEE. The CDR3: CASSFRPRSYQETQYF. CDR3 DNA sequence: TGTGCCAGCAGCTTTAGACCGCGGTCGTACCAAGAGACCCAGTACTTC.

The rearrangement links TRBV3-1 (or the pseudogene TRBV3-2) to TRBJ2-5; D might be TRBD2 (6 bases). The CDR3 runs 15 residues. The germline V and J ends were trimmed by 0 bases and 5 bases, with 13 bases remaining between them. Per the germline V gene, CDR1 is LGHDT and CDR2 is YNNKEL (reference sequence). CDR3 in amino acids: CASSQDAGRRETQYF. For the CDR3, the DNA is TGTGCCAGCAGCCAAGATGCTGGGAGGAGGGAGACCCAGTACTTC.

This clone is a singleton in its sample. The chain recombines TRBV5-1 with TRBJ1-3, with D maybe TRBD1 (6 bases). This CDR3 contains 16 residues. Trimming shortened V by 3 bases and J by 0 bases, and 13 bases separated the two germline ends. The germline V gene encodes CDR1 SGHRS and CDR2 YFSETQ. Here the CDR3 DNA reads TGCGCCAGCAGCTATAACAGGGACAACTCTGGAAACACCATATATTTT. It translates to CASSYNRDNSGNTIYF.

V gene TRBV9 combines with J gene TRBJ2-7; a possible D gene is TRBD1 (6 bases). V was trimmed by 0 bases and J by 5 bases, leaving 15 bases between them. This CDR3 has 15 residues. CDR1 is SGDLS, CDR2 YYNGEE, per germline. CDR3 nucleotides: TGTGCCAGCAGCGTAGGGGGGCTAGCAAGCAACGAGCAGTACTTC. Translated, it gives CASSVGGLASNEQYF.

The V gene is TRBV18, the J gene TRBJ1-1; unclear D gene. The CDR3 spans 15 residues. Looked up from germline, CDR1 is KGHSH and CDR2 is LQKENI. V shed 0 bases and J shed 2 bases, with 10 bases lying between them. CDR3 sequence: CASSPPASGNTEAFF. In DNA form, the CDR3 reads TGTGCCAGCTCACCACCGGCTTCAGGCAACACTGAAGCTTTCTTT.

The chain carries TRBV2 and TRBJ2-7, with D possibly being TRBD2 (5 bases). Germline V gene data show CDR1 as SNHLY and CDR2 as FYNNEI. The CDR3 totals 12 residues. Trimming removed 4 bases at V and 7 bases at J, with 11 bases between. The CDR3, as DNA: TGTGCCAGCAGTGTAGGCCCGGGAGAGCAGTACTTC. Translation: CASSVGPGEQYF.

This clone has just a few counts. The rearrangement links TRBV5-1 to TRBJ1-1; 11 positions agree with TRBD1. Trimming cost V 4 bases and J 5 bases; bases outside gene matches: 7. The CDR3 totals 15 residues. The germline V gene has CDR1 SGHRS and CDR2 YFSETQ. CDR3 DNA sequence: TGCGCCAGCAGCGACCGGACAGGGGGCGGGACTGAAGCTTTCTTT. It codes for CASSDRTGGGTEAFF.

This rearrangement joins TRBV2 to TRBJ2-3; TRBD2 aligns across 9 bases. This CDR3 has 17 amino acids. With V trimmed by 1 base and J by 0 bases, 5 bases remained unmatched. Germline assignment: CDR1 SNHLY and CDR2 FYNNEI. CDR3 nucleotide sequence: TGTGCCAGCAGTGAAGAGCAAGCGGGGGGTAGCACAGATACGCAGTATTTT. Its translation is CASSEEQAGGSTDTQYF.

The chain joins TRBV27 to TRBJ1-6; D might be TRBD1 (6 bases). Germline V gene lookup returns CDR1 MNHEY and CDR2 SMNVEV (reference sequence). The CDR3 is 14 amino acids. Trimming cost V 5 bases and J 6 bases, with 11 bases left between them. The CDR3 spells CASSRRGSNSPLHF. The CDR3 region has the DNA TGTGCCAGCAGTCGCAGGGGTTCTAATTCACCCCTCCACTTT.

CDR3 protein: CASSSYTPGHRDGAQHF. CDR3 DNA: TGTGCCAGTAGTTCTTACACTCCCGGGCACCGCGACGGGGCCCAGCATTTT. The V gene is TRBV19, the J gene TRBJ1-5; D is undetermined. V was shortened by 5 bases and J by 11 bases, with 28 bases between the two germline ends. CDR1 is LNHDA, CDR2 SQIVND, per germline (reference sequence). The CDR3 is 17 residues long.

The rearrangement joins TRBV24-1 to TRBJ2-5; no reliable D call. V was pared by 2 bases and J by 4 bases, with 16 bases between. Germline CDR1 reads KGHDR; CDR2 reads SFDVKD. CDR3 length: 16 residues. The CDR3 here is CATSDSSEHIGETQYF. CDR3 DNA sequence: TGTGCCACCAGTGATTCCAGCGAGCACATCGGAGAGACCCAGTACTTC.

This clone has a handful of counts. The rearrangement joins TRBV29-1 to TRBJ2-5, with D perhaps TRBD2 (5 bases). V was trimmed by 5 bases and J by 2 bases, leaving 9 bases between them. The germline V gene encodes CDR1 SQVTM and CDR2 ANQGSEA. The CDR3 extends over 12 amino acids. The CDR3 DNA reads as TGCAGCGTTTACGGAGGACAAGAGACCCAGTACTTC. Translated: CSVYGGQETQYF. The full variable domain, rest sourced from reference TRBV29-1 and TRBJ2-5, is SAVISQKPSRDICQRGTSLTIQCQVDSQVTMMFWYRQQPGQSLTLIATANQGSEATYESGFVIDKFPISRPNLTFSTLTVSNMSPEDSSIYLCSVYGGQETQYFGPGTRLLVL.